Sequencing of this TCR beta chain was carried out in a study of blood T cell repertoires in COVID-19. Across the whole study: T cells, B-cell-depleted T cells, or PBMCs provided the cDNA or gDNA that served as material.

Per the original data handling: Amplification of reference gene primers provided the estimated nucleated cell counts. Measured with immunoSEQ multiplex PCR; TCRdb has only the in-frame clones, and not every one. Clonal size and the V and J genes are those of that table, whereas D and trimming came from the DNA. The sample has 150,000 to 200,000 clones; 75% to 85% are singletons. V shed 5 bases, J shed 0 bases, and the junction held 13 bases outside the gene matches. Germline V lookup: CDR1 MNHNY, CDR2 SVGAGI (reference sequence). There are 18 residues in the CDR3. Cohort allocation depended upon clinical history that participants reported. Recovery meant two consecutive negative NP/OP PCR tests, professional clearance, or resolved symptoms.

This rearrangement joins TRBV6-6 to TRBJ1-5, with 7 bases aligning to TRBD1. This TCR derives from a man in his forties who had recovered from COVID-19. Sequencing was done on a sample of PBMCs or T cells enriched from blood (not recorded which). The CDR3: CASSPWDRERYSNQPQHF. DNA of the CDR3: TGTGCCAGCAGTCCCTGGGACAGAGAGAGATATAGCAATCAGCCCCAGCATTTT.